A single sample gave rise to the 20 T cell receptor beta chains below, sequenced in a study of CD8+CD57+ T cells in acquired aplastic anemia. TCR beta VDJ and CDR3 profiling used genomic DNA as template. TCRdb used MiXCR to reprocess the reads, holding one entry per CDR3 protein. The sample has 62,000 or so distinct CDR3 sequences, approximately 50% seen once; the top ten hold around 8.3%. Sequencing was performed on sorted CD4+, CD8+, or CD8+CD57+ T cells (not recorded which) from PBMCs. Receptors were obtained from a human donor in good health, serving as a control.

This clonotype showed up many times. The gene calls are TRBV2 and TRBJ1-2; D may be TRBD1 (6 bases). Germline CDR1 and CDR2: SNHLY and FYNNEI. The CDR3 is made up of 16 amino acids. Trimming took off 4 bases at V and 4 bases at J, with 19 bases between the two ends. The CDR3 DNA reads as TGTGCCAGCAGTGCCCTCTCTGACAGGTATGTCTATGGCTACACCTTC. It codes for CASSALSDRYVYGYTF.

This clonotype was detected many times. This chain connects TRBV9 to TRBJ1-5, with D tentatively TRBD1 (5 bases). The CDR3 extends over 14 amino acids. Looked up from germline, CDR1 is SGDLS and CDR2 is YYNGEE. V was shortened by 3 bases and J by 5 bases, with 12 bases between the two germline ends. CDR3: CASSGPGNHQPQHF. DNA for the CDR3: TGTGCCAGCAGCGGTCCAGGGAATCATCAGCCCCAGCATTTT.

Ten or more counts support this clonotype. The chain recombines TRBV4-2 with TRBJ2-7; TRBD2 agrees at 7 bases. CDR1 is LGHNA, CDR2 YNFKEQ, per germline. There are 15 residues in the CDR3. Trimming removed 5 bases from V and 0 bases from J; junction bases left unmatched: 7. As DNA, the CDR3 is TGTGCCAGCAGCGGCGCAATAGCGGGCTCCTACGAGCAGTACTTC. This sequence encodes CASSGAIAGSYEQYF.

The CDR3 loop reads CASRTSGANVLTF. In nucleotides, the CDR3 is TGTGCCAGCAGGACCTCTGGGGCCAACGTCCTGACTTTC. The chain employs TRBV2 and TRBJ2-6; no firm D call. There are 13 residues in the CDR3. The ends were cut back, 6 bases at V and 0 bases at J, with 3 bases in the middle. CDR1 and CDR2 (germline): SNHLY, FYNNEI.

This clonotype was recorded at least ten times. This chain links TRBV7-9 with TRBJ2-1; D may be TRBD2 (5 bases). Germline CDR1 SEHNR, CDR2 FQNEAQ (reference sequence). The CDR3 contains 16 residues. Trimming took 2 bases from V and 4 from J, leaving 15 bases between them. The CDR3 DNA follows: TGTGCCAGCAGCTTATCTCCAGAAATAGCGTACAATGAGCAGTTCTTC. It codes for CASSLSPEIAYNEQFF.

This clonotype was counted at least ten times. This chain links TRBV4-1 with TRBJ2-7; 9 bases are a match to TRBD1. CDR3 length: 16 amino acids. The V gene end was trimmed by 1 base and the J gene end by 3 bases; junction bases not matched to a gene: 7. The germline V gene has CDR1 MGHRA and CDR2 YSYEKL. The CDR3 reads CASSQAQGAWDYEQYF. DNA of the CDR3: TGCGCCAGCAGCCAAGCACAGGGGGCTTGGGACTACGAGCAGTACTTC.

The sample holds many counts of this clonotype. The chain has TRBV6-5 and TRBJ1-5; unclear D gene. Looked up from germline, CDR1 is MNHEY and CDR2 is SVGAGI. The V end was cut by 2 bases, the J end by 0 bases, with 17 bases between. The CDR3 has 18 amino acids. CDR3 DNA: TGTGCCAGCAGTTACGATTTTTTTGTTCAGACTAGCAATCAGCCCCAGCATTTT. Protein product: CASSYDFFVQTSNQPQHF.

This clonotype was found once. The CDR3 sequence: CAISDRANSYGYTF. In nucleotides, the CDR3 is TGTGCCATCAGTGATCGGGCGAACAGCTATGGCTACACCTTC. The chain carries TRBV10-3 and TRBJ1-2; D gene ambiguous. Per the germline V gene, CDR1 is ENHRY and CDR2 is SYGVKD. The CDR3 runs to 14 residues. V lost 3 bases and J lost 4, with 12 bases in between.

This clonotype was seen at least ten times. The gene calls are TRBV9 and TRBJ1-6, with D maybe TRBD1 (6 bases). V shed 3 bases and J shed 9 bases, with 16 bases lying between them. Germline assignment: CDR1 SGDLS and CDR2 YYNGEE. The CDR3 contains 15 residues. Here the CDR3 reads CASSGAQGLVSPLHF. CDR3 DNA sequence: TGTGCCAGCAGCGGGGCACAGGGTTTGGTTTCACCCCTCCACTTT.

There are many counts of this clonotype. Its ends do not fully match the called genes, so a read error is possible. The genes are TRBV6-2 or TRBV6-3 and TRBJ2-7; D ambiguous. Germline V CDR1 and CDR2: MNHEY, SVGEGT. The CDR3 length is 14 residues. The CDR3 nucleotides are TGTGCCAGCAGTGACTCGATCCGATCCTACGAGCAGTACTTC. Translated: CASSDSIRSYEQYF.

This chain uses TRBV2 with TRBJ1-1; D uncertain. The CDR3 has 11 residues. The germline V and J ends were trimmed by 6 bases and 8 bases, with 10 bases remaining between them. Looked up from germline, CDR1 is SNHLY and CDR2 is FYNNEI. As DNA, the CDR3 is TGTGCCAGCAGCCAGGCGAAAGAAGCTTTCTTT. The encoded protein is CASSQAKEAFF. The entire variable domain, with the rest obtained from reference TRBV2 and TRBJ1-1, is as follows: EPEVTQTPSHQVTQMGQEVILRCVPISNHLYFYWYRQILGQKVEFLVSFYNNEISEKSEIFDDQFSVERPDGSNFTLKIRSTKLEDSAMYFCASSQAKEAFFGQGTRLTVV.

CDR3 sequence: CASSLAYGQPQHF. In DNA, the CDR3 is TGTGCCAGCAGCTTAGCGTATGGTCAGCCCCAGCATTTT. The chain joins TRBV7-9 to TRBJ1-5; D gene uncertain. Germline-derived CDR1 and CDR2 are SEHNR and FQNEAQ (reference sequence). The V end lost 0 bases, the J end lost 6 bases, and 6 bases lay between the germline ends. This CDR3 has 13 amino acids.

V usage is TRBV19 and J usage is TRBJ1-5; TRBD1 is a possible D gene (5 bases). V shed 5 bases and J shed 0 bases, with 11 bases lying between them. Looked up from germline, CDR1 is LNHDA and CDR2 is SQIVND (reference sequence). The CDR3 sequence is 15 residues long. Here the CDR3 DNA reads TGTGCCAGTAGTGGGGCAGGTCATAGCAATCAGCCCCAGCATTTT. This sequence encodes CASSGAGHSNQPQHF.

Only one count was recorded for this clonotype. J is TRBJ2-2 and V is TRBV27, with D unclear. This CDR3 has 12 amino acids. The germline V gene encodes CDR1 MNHEY and CDR2 SMNVEV (reference sequence). V was pared by 3 bases and J by 7 bases, with 6 bases between. The CDR3 protein is CASSFSFGELFF. CDR3 nucleotide sequence: TGTGCCAGCAGTTTTTCGTTCGGGGAGCTGTTTTTT.

The V gene is TRBV15, the J gene TRBJ2-7, with D hard to call. The length of the CDR3 is 14 residues. Trimming pared 2 bases from V and 2 bases from J, leaving 10 bases between. CDR1 is LNHNV and CDR2 is YYDKDF in the germline V gene (reference sequence). Here the CDR3 reads CATSRSPPAYEQYF. The CDR3 nucleotides are TGTGCCACCAGCAGATCCCCTCCAGCCTACGAGCAGTACTTC.

This clonotype is deemed medium-sized. This CDR3 is CASSEYEYEQYF. CDR3 coding DNA: TGTGCCAGCAGTGAATATGAATACGAGCAGTACTTC. The chain uses TRBV2 and TRBJ2-7; unclear D gene. The length of the CDR3 is 12 residues. The germline V and J ends were trimmed by 2 bases and 4 bases, with 6 bases remaining between them. Germline CDR1 SNHLY, CDR2 FYNNEI.

The chain carries TRBV5-1 and TRBJ1-6, with D perhaps TRBD1 (5 bases). With 3 bases removed from V and 9 bases from J, the gap between germline ends came to 22 bases. Per the germline V gene, CDR1 is SGHRS and CDR2 is YFSETQ. This CDR3 is 17 amino acids long. In DNA form, the CDR3 reads TGCGCCAGCAGCTCTAGCGGGGACGGACAAACCCTTTCACCCCTCCACTTT. Translating gives CASSSSGDGQTLSPLHF. The full variable domain, rest sourced from reference TRBV5-1 and TRBJ1-6, is KAGVTQTPRYLIKTRGQQVTLSCSPISGHRSVSWYQQTPGQGLQFLFEYFSETQRNKGNFPGRFSGRQFSNSRSEMNVSTLELGDSALYLCASSSSGDGQTLSPLHFGNGTRLTVT.

Written as DNA, the CDR3 is TGTGCCACCAGCAGAGATCCCGGGGGGGCGGACGAGCAGTACTTC. Translating gives CATSRDPGGADEQYF. The chain recombines TRBV15 with TRBJ2-7; the match to TRBD2 covers 8 bases. V dropped 0 bases and J dropped 5; count of bases not matched to a gene: 6. The V gene's germline CDR1 is LNHNV and CDR2 YYDKDF (reference sequence). The CDR3 has 15 amino acids.

The chain carries TRBV11-3 and TRBJ2-3; D is unclear. V was clipped by 3 bases and J by 2 bases, with 6 bases between them. The length of the CDR3 is 13 residues. The germline V gene encodes CDR1 SGHNT and CDR2 YENEEA. CDR3 amino acids: CASSFLFTDTQYF. DNA of the CDR3: TGTGCCAGCAGCTTCTTATTCACAGATACGCAGTATTTT.

The chain is built from TRBV15 and TRBJ2-3, with TRBD2 matching over 7 bases. Per germline, CDR1 LNHNV and CDR2 YYDKDF (reference sequence). The junction had 5 bases not matched to a gene; V was cut back by 5 bases and J by 3 bases. The CDR3 has 14 residues. In DNA form, the CDR3 reads TGTGCCACCAGCGGCAAGCGGGGAACAGATACGCAGTATTTT. Its protein product is CATSGKRGTDTQYF.